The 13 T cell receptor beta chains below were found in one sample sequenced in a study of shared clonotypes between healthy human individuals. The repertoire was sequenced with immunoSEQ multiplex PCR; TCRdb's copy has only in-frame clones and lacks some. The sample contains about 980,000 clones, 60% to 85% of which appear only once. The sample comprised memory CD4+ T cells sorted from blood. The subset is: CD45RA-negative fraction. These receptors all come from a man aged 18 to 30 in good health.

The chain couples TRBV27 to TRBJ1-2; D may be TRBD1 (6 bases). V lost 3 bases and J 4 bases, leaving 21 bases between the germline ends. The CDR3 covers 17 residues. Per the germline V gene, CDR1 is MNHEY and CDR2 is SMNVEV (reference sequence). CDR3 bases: TGTGCCAGCAGTTTTTTATTGGCGGGGGGCAGGGGCTATGGCTACACCTTC. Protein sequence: CASSFLLAGGRGYGYTF.

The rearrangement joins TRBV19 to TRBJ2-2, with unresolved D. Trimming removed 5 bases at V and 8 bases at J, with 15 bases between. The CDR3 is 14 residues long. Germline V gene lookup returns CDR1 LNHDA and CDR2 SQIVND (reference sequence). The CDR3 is CASSEGDLAGELFF. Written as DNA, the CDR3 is TGTGCCAGTAGTGAAGGTGACCTTGCGGGGGAGCTGTTTTTT.

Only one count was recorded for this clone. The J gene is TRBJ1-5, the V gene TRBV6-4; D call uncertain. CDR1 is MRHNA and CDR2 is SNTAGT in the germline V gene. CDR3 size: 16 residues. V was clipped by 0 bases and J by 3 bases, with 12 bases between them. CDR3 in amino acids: CASSDSDREANQPQHF. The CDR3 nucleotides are TGTGCCAGCAGTGACTCGGATAGGGAAGCCAATCAGCCCCAGCATTTT.

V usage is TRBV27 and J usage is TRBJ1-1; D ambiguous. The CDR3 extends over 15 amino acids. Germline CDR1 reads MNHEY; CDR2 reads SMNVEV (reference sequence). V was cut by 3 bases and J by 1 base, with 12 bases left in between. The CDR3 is CASSFVYGRNTEAFF. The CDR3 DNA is TGTGCCAGCAGTTTCGTTTATGGCAGGAACACTGAAGCTTTCTTT.

The CDR3 sequence is CASTPGRGKGEKLFF. The CDR3 region has the DNA TGCGCCAGCACCCCTGGGCGGGGTAAGGGTGAAAAACTGTTTTTT. The J gene is TRBJ1-4, the V gene TRBV5-1, with D unclear. The V gene lost 6 bases and the J gene lost 7 bases, with 19 bases spanning the gap. The CDR3 has 15 amino acids. In germline, CDR1 is SGHRS, CDR2 YFSETQ.

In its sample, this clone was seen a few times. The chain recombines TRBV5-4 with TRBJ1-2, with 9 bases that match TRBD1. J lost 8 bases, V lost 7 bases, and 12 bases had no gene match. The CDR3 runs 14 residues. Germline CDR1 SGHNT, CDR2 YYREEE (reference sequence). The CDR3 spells CASAFGQGKGGYTF. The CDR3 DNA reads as TGTGCCAGCGCATTCGGACAGGGGAAGGGAGGCTACACCTTC.

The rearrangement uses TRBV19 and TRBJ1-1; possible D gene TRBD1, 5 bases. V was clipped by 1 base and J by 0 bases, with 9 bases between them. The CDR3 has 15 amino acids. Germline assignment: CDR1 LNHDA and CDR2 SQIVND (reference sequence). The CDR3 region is CASSIGQGMNTEAFF. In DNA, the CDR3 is TGTGCCAGTAGTATAGGCCAGGGTATGAACACTGAAGCTTTCTTT.

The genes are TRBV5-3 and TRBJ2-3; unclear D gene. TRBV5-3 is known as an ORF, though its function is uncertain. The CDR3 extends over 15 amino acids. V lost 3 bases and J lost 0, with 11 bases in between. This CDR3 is CARSCTADSTDTQYF. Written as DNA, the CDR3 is TGTGCCAGAAGCTGTACCGCGGACAGCACAGATACGCAGTATTTT.

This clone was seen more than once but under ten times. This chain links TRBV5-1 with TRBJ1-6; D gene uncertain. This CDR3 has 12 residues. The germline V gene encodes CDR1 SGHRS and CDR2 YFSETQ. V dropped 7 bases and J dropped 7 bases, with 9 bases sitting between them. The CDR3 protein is CASGQPNSPLHF. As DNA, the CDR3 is TGCGCCAGCGGGCAGCCAAATTCACCCCTCCACTTT.

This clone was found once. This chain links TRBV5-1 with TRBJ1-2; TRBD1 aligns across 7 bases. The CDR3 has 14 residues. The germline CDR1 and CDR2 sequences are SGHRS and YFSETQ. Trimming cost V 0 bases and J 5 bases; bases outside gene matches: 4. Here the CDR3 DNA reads TGCGCCAGCAGCTTGGAAGTACAGGGGTATGGCTACACCTTC. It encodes CASSLEVQGYGYTF.

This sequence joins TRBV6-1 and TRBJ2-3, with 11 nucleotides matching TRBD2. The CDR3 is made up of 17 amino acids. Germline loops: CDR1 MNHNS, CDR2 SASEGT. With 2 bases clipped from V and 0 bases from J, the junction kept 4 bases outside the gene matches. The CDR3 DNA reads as TGTGCCAGCAGTGAAACTAGCGGGGGCCATAGCACAGATACGCAGTATTTT. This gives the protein CASSETSGGHSTDTQYF.

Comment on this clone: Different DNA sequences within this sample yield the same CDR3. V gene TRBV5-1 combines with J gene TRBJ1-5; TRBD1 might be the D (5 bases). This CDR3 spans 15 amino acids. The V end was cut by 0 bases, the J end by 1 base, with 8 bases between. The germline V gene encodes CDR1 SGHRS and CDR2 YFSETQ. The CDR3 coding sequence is TGCGCCAGCAGCTTGGGTGGGGACAGCAATCAGCCCCAGCATTTT. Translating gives CASSLGGDSNQPQHF.

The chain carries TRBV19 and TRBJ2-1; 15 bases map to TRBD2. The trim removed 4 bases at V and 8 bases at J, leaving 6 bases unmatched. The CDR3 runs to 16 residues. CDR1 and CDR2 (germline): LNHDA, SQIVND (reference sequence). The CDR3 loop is CASSSPGLAGGYEQFF. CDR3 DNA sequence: TGTGCCAGTAGTAGTCCGGGACTAGCGGGAGGATATGAGCAGTTCTTC.